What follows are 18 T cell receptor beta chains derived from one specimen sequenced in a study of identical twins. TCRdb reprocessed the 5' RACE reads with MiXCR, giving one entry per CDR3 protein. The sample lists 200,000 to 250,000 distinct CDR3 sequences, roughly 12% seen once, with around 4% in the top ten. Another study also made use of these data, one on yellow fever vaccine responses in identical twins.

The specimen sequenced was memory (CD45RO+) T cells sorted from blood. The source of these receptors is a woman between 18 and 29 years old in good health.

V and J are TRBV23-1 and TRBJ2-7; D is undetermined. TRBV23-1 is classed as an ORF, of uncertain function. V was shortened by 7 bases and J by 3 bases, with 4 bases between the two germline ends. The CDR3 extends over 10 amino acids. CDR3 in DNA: TGCGCCAGCACCGTCTACGAGCAGTACTTC. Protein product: CASTVYEQYF.

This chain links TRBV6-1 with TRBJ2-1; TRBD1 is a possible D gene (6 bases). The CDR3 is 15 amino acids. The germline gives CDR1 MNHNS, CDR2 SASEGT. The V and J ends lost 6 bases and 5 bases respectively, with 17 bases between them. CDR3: CASSLARGINNEQFF. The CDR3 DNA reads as TGTGCCAGCAGCCTCGCCAGGGGCATAAACAATGAGCAGTTCTTC.

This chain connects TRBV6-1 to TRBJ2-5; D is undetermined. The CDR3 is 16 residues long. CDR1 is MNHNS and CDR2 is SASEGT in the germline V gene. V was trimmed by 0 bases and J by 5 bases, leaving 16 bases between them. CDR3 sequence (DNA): TGTGCCAGCAGTGAAGCGCGGTTCTGGACGGTGGAGACCCAGTACTTC. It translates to CASSEARFWTVETQYF.

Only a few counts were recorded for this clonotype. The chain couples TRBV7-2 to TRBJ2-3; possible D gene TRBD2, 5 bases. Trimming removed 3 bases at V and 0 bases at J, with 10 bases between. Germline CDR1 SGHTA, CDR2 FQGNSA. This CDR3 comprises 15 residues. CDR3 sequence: CASSFASSSTDTQYF. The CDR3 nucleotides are TGTGCCAGCAGCTTTGCTAGCAGTAGCACAGATACGCAGTATTTT. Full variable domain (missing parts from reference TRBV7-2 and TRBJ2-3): GAGVSQSPSNKVTEKGKDVELRCDPISGHTALYWYRQSLGQGLEFLIYFQGNSAPDKSGLPSDRFSAERTGGSVSTLTIQRTQQEDSAVYLCASSFASSSTDTQYFGPGTRLTVL.

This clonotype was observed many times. For the CDR3, the DNA is TGTGCCAGCAGCTTTGGCGACACCACCACCTCCTACGAGCAGTACTTC. Protein sequence: CASSFGDTTTSYEQYF. This rearrangement joins TRBV7-6 to TRBJ2-7, with no clear D. Germline V lookup: CDR1 SGHVS, CDR2 FNYEAQ. The CDR3 has 16 residues. Between the trimmed V and J ends, which lost 3 bases and 0 bases, there was a span of 15 bases.

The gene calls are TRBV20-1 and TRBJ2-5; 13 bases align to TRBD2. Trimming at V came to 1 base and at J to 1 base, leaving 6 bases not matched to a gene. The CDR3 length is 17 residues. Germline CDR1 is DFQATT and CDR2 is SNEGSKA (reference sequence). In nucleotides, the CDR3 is TGCAGTGCTAGAGGACTAGCGGGAGGTCGTGCCCAAGAGACCCAGTACTTC. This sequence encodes CSARGLAGGRAQETQYF.

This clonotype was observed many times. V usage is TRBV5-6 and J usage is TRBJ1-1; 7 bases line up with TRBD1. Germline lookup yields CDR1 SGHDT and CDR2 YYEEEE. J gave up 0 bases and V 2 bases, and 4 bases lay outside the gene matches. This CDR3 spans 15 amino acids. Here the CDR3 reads CASSFSTGMNTEAFF. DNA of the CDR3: TGTGCCAGCAGCTTTTCGACAGGGATGAACACTGAAGCTTTCTTT.

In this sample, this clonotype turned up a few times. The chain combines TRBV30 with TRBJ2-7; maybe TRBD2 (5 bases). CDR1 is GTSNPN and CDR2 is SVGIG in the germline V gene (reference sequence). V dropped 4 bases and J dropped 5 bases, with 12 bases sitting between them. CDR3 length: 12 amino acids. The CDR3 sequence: CAWKPSTHEQYF. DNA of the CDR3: TGTGCCTGGAAGCCTAGCACCCACGAGCAGTACTTC.

The CDR3 region is CASSVRGTGEDTQYF. DNA of the CDR3: TGTGCCAGCAGCGTAAGGGGGACAGGTGAAGATACGCAGTATTTT. The chain recombines TRBV9 with TRBJ2-3, with TRBD1 matching 8 bases. The CDR3 has 15 amino acids. The V gene's germline CDR1 is SGDLS and CDR2 YYNGEE. The V and J ends lost 1 base and 5 bases, in that order; junction bases with no gene match: 6. Full variable domain (rest looked up from reference TRBV9 and TRBJ2-3): DSGVTQTPKHLITATGQRVTLRCSPRSGDLSVYWYQQSLDQGLQFLIQYYNGEERAKGNILERFSAQQFPDLHSELNLSSLELGDSALYFCASSVRGTGEDTQYFGPGTRLTVL.

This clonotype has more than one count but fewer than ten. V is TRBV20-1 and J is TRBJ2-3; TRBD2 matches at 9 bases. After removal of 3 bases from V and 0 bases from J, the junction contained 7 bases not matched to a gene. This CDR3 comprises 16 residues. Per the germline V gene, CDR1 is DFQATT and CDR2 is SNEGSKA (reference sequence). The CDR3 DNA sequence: TGCAGTGCTAGCCTAATGACTAGCGGAAGCACAGATACGCAGTATTTT. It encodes CSASLMTSGSTDTQYF.

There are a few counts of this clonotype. The CDR3 spells CASSWTISYEQYF. The CDR3 nucleotides are TGTGCCAGCAGTTGGACAATTTCCTACGAGCAGTACTTC. This rearrangement joins TRBV28 to TRBJ2-7, with a tentative D call TRBD1 (5 bases). Trimming removed 4 bases at V and 1 base at J, with 8 bases between. The length of the CDR3 is 13 residues. The V gene's germline CDR1 is MDHEN and CDR2 SYDVKM. The variable domain in full, completed from reference TRBV28 and TRBJ2-7, reads DVKVTQSSRYLVKRTGEKVFLECVQDMDHENMFWYRQDPGLGLRLIYFSYDVKMKEKGDIPEGYSVSREKKERFSLILESASTNQTSMYLCASSWTISYEQYFGPGTRLTVT.

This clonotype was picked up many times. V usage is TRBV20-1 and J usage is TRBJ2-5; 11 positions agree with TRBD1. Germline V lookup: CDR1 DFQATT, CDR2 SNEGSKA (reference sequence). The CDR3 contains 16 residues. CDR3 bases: TGCAGCGCCAAGATCCCGGACAGGGGGCATTTGGAGACCCAGTACTTC. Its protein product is CSAKIPDRGHLETQYF.

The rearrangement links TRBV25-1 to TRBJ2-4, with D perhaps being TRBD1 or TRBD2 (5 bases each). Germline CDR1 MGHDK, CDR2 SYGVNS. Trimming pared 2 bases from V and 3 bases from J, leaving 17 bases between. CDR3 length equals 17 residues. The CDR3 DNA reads TGTGCCAGCAGTGAACCCCGAGGGGCGCTAGGCAAAAACATTCAGTACTTC. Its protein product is CASSEPRGALGKNIQYF.

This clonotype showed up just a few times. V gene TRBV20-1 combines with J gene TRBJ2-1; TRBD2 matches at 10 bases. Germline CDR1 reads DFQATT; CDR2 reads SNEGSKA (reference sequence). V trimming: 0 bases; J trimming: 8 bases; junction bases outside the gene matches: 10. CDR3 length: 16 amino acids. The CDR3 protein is CSARDQEREGFYEQFF. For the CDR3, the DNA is TGCAGTGCTAGAGATCAGGAGCGGGAGGGCTTTTATGAGCAGTTCTTC.

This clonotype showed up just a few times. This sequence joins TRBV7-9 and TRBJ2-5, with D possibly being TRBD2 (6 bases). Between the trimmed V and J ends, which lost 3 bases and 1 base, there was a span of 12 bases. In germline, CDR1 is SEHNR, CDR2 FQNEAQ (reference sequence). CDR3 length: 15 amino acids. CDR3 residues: CASSFLQGGQETQYF. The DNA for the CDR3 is TGTGCCAGCAGCTTTCTCCAGGGAGGCCAAGAGACCCAGTACTTC.

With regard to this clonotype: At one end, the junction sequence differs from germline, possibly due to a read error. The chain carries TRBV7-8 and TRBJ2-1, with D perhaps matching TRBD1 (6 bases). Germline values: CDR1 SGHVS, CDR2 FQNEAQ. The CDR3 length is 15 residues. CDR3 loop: CASSLVGGSYNVQFF. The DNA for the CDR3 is TGTGCCAGCAGCTTAGTTGGGGGCTCCTACAATGTGCAGTTCTTC.

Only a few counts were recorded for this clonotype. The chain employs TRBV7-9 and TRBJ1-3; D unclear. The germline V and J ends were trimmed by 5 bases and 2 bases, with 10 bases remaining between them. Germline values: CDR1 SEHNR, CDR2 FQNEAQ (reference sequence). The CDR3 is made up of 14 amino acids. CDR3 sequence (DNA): TGTGCCAGCAGCCCTTGGGATGCTGGAAACACCATATATTTT. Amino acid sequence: CASSPWDAGNTIYF.

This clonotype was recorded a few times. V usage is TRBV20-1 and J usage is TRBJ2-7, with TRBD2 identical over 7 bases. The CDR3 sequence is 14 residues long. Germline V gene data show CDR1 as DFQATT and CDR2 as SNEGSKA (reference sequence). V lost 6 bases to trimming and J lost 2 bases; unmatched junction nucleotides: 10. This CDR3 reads CSAPKPGGPYEQYF. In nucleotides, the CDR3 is TGCAGTGCGCCAAAACCGGGGGGTCCCTACGAGCAGTACTTC.